What follows is one T cell receptor beta chain and its context. The antigen is unknown. The data originate from a study of OX40 agonist ivuxolimab in advanced cancers. For the study at large: Patients received ivuxolimab, an agonistic anti-OX40 (CD134) antibody. Study conclusions and caveats: Averaged across samples, CD8+ T cells carried more expanded clones than CD4+ did.

Germline V gives CDR1 SNHLY, CDR2 FYNNEI. There are 13 residues in the CDR3. The germline V and J ends were trimmed by 7 bases and 2 bases, with 9 bases remaining between them. Measured with immunoSEQ multiplex PCR; TCRdb has only the in-frame clones, and not every one. The table shows roughly 84,000 clones, with about 84% occurring only once. The input for sequencing was CD4+ or CD8+ T cells sorted from blood, taken in a trial of the OX40 agonist ivuxolimab. This chain connects TRBV2 to TRBJ2-1; a possible D gene is TRBD1 (5 bases). The TCR sequence derives from an adult with an advanced solid tumor such as melanoma, head and neck, liver or kidney cancer. The CDR3 protein is CASIGAAYNEQFF. The CDR3 DNA follows: TGTGCCAGCATAGGGGCAGCCTACAATGAGCAGTTCTTC.